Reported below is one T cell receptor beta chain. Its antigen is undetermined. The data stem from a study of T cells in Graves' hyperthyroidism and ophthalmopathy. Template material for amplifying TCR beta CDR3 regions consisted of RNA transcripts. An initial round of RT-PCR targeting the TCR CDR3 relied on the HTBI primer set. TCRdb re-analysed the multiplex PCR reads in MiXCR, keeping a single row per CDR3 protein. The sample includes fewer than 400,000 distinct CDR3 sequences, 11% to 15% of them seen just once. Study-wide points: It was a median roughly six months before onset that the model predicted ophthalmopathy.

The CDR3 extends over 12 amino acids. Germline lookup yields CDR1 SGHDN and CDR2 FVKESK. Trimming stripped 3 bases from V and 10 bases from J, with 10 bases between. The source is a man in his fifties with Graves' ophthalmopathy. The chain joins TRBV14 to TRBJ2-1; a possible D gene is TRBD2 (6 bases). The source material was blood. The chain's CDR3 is CASSQTRLEQFF. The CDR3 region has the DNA TGTGCCAGCAGCCAGACTAGACTCGAGCAGTTCTTC.